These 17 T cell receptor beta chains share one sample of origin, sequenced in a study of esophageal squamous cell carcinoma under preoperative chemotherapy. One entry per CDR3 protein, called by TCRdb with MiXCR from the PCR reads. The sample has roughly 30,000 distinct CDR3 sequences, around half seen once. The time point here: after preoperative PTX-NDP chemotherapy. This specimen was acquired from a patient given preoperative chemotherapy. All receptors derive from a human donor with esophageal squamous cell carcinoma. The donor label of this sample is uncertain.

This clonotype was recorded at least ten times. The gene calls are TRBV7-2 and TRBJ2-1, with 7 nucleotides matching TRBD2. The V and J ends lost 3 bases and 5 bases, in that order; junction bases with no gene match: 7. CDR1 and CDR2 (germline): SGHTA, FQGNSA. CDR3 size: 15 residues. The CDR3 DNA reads TGTGCCAGCAGCTTGGTGGCGGGAGCGGACAATGAGCAGTTCTTC. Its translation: CASSLVAGADNEQFF.

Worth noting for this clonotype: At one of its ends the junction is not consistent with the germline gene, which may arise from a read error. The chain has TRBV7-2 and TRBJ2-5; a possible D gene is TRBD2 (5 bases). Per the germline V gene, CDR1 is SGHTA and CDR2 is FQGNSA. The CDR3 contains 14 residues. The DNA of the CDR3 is TGTGCCAGCAGCCCCGGCCTAGCCCAAAAGACCCAGTACTTC. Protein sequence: CASSPGLAQKTQYF.

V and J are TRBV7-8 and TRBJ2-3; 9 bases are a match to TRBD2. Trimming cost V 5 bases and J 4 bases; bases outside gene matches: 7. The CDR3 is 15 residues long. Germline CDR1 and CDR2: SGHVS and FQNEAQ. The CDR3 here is CASSLNGGRADTQYF. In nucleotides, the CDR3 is TGTGCCAGCAGCCTCAATGGCGGGAGGGCAGATACGCAGTATTTT. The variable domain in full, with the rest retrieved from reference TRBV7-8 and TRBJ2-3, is GAGVSQSPRYKVAKRGQDVALRCDPISGHVSLFWYQQALGQGPEFLTYFQNEAQLDKSGLPSDRFFAERPEGSVSTLKIQRTQQEDSAVYLCASSLNGGRADTQYFGPGTRLTVL.

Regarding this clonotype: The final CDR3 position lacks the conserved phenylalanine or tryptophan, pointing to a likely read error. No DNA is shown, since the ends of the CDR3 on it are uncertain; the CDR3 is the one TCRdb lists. This CDR3 reads CASSLEARGLQETQLL. The chain combines TRBV7-2 with TRBJ2-5; the table calls TRBD1, which could not be checked here. The CDR3 contains 16 residues when both ends are counted. Germline V gene data show CDR1 as SGHTA and CDR2 as FQGNSA.

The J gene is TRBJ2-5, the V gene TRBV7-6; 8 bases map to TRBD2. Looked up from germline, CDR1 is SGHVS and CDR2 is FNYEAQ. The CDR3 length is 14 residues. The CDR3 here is CARSGGGVTDTQYF. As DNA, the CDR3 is TGTGCGAGGAGCGGGGGCGGTGTCACAGATACCCAGTACTTC.

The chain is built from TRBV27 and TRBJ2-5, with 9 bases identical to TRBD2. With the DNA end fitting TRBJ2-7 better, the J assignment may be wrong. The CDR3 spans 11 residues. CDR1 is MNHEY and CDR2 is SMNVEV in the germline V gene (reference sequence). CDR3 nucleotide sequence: TGTGCCATTGGACTAGCGTACGAGCAGTACTTC. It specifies CAIGLAYEQYF.

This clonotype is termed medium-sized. The CDR3: CASSLDPAYGYTF. CDR3 DNA sequence: TGTGCCAGCAGCTTAGATCCAGCTTACGGCTACACCTTC. The V and J genes are TRBV7-2 and TRBJ1-2; no reliable D call. The CDR3 spans 13 residues. Germline loops: CDR1 SGHTA, CDR2 FQGNSA. V gave up 1 base and J gave up 8 bases, with 11 bases separating them.

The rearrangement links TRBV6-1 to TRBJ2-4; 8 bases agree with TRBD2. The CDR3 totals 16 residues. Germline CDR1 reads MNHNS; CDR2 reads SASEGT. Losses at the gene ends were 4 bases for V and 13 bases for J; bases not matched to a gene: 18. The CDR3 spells CASSGNRGGGPDTQYF. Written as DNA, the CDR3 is TGTGCCAGCAGTGGCAACCGGGGGGGCGGCCCAGATACGCAGTACTTC.

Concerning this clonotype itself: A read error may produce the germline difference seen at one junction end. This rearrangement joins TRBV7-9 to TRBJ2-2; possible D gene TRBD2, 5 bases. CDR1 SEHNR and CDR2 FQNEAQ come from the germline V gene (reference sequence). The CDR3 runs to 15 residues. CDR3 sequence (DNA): TGTGCCAGCAGCTTATCCGGTCCGAACACCGGGGAGCTGTATTTT. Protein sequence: CASSLSGPNTGELYF. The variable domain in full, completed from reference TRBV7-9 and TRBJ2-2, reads DTGVSQNPRHKITKRGQNVTFRCDPISEHNRLYWYRQTLGQGPEFLTYFQNEAQLEKSRLLSDRFSAERPKGSFSTLEIQRTEQGDSAMYLCASSLSGPNTGELYFGEGSRLTVL.

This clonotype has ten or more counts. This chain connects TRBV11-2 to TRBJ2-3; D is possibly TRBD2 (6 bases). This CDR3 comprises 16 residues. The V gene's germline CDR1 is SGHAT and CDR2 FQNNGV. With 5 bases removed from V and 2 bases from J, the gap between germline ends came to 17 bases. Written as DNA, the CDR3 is TGTGCCAGCAGCCCGTCGGGGGTCGGCACCACAGATACGCAGTATTTT. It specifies CASSPSGVGTTDTQYF.

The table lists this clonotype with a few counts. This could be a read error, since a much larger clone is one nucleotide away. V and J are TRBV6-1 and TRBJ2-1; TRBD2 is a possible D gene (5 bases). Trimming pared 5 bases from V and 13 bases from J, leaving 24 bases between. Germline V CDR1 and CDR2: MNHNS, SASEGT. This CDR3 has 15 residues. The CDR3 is CASSRVAWQENIQFF. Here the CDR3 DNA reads TGTGCCAGCAGTAGGGTAGCGTGGCAGGAAAACATTCAGTTCTTC.

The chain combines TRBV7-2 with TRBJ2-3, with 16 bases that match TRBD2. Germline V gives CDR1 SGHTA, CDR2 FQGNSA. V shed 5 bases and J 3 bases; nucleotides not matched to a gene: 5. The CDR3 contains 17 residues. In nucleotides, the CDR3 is TGTGCCAGCAGCAAGGGACTAGCGGGAGGGAGGACAGATACGCAGTATTTT. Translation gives CASSKGLAGGRTDTQYF.

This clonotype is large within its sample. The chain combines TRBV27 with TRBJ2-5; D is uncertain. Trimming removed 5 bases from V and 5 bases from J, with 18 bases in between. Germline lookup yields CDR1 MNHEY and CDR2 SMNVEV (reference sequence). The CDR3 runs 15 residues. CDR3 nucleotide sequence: TGTGCCAGCAGTCCAATAAGCGCCGACGGGGAGACCCAGTACTTC. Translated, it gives CASSPISADGETQYF.

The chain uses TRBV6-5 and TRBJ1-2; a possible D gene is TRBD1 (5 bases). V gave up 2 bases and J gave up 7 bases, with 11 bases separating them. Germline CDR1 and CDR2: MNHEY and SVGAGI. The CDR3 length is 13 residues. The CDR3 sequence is CASSYEGESGYTF. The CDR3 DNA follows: TGTGCCAGCAGTTACGAAGGGGAGAGTGGCTACACCTTC.

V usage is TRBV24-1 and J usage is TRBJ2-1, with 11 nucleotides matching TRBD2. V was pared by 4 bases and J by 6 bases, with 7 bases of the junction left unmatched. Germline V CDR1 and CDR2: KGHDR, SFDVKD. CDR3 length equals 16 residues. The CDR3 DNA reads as TGTGCCACCAGTGACTTTAGCGGGGGGGCACTCAATGAGCAGTTCTTC. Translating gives CATSDFSGGALNEQFF.

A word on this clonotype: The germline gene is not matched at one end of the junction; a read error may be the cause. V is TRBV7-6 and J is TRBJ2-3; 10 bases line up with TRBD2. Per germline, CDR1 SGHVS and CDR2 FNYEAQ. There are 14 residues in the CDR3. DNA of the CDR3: TGTGCGAGCAGCGGGGGGGGGGTCACAGAGACGCAGTATTTT. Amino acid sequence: CASSGGGVTETQYF. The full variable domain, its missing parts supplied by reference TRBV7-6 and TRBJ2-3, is GAGVSQSPRYKVTKRGQDVALRCDPISGHVSLYWYRQALGQGPEFLTYFNYEAQQDKSGLPNDRFSAERPEGSISTLTIQRTEQRDSAMYRCASSGGGVTETQYFGPGTRLTVL.

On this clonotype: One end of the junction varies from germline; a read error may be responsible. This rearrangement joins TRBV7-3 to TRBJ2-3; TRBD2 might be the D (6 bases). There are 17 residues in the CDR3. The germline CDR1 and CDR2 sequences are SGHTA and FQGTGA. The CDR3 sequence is CARSRKLGRGDENMQYF. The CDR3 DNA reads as TGTGCCAGGAGCCGCAAACTGGGGCGGGGAGACGAAAATATGCAGTATTTC. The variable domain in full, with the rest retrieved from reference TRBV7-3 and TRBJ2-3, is GAGVSQTPSNKVTEKGKYVELRCDPISGHTALYWYRQSLGQGPEFLIYFQGTGAADDSGLPNDRFFAVRPEGSVSTLKIQRTERGDSAVYLCARSRKLGRGDENMQYFGPGTRLTVL.